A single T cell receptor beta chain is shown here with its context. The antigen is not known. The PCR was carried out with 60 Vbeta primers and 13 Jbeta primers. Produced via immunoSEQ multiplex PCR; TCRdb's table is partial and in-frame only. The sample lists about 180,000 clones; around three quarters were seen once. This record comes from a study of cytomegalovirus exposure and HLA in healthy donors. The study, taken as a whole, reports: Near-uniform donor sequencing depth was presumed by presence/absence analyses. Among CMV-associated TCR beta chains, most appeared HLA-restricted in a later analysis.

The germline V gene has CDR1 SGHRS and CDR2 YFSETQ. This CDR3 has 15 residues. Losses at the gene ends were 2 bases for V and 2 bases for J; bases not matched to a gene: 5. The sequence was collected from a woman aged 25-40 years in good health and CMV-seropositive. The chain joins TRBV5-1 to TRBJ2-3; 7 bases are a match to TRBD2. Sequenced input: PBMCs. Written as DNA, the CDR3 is TGCGCCAGCAGCTTCCGGAGCGGGGCCACAGATACGCAGTATTTT. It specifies CASSFRSGATDTQYF.